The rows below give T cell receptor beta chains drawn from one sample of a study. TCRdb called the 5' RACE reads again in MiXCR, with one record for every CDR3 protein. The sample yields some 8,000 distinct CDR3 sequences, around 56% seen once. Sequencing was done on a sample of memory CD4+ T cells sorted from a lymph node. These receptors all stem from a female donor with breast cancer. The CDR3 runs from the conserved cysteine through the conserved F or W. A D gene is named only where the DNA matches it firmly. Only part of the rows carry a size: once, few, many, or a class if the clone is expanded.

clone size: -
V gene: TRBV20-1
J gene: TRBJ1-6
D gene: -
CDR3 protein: CSARAPGSNTPLHF
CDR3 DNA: TGCAGTGCTAGAGCCCCGGGGAGTAATACACCCCTCCACTTT

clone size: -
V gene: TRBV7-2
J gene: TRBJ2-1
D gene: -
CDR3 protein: CASSLASEGEQFF
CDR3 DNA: TGTGCCAGCAGCTTAGCGTCGGAGGGCGAGCAGTTCTTC

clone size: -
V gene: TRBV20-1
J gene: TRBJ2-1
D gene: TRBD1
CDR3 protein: CSASKRWAGGHNEQFF
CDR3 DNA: TGCAGTGCTAGCAAAAGGTGGGCAGGGGGCCACAATGAGCAGTTCTTC

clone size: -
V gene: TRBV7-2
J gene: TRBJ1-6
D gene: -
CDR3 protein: CASSLGVDNSPLHF
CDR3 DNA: TGTGCCAGCAGCTTGGGGGTAGACAATTCACCCCTCCACTTT

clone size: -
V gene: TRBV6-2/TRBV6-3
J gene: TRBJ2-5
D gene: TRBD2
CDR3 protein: CASSQRLAGETQYF
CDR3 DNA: TGTGCCAGCAGTCAGCGACTAGCGGGAGAGACCCAGTACTTC

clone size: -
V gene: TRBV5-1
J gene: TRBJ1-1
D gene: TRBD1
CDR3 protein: CASSPAGQGLEAFF
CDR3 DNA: TGCGCCAGCAGCCCCGCGGGACAGGGCCTCGAAGCTTTCTTT

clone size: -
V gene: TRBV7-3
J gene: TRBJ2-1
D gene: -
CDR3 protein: CASSPDRYSEQFF
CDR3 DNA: TGTGCCAGCAGCCCGGATCGCTACAGTGAGCAGTTCTTC

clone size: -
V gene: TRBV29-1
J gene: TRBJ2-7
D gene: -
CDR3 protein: CSVEAPGLYEQYF
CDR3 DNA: TGCAGCGTTGAAGCCCCGGGACTTTACGAGCAGTACTTC

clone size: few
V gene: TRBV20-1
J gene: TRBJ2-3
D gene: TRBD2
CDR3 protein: CSALTSGGTTDTQYF
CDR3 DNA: TGCAGTGCTTTGACTAGCGGGGGAACCACAGATACGCAGTATTTT

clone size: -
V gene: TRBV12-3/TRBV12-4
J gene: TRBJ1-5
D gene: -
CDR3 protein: CASRQRGEPQHF
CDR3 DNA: TGTGCCAGCAGACAAAGGGGAGAGCCCCAGCATTTT

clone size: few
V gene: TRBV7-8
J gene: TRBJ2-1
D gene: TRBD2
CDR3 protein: CASSLRGTSGYNEQFF
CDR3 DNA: TGTGCCAGCAGCTTGAGAGGGACTAGCGGCTACAATGAGCAGTTCTTC

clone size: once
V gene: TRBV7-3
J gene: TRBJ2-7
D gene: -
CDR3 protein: CASSPSVMSEQYF
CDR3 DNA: TGTGCCAGCAGCCCCTCAGTCATGAGCGAGCAGTACTTC